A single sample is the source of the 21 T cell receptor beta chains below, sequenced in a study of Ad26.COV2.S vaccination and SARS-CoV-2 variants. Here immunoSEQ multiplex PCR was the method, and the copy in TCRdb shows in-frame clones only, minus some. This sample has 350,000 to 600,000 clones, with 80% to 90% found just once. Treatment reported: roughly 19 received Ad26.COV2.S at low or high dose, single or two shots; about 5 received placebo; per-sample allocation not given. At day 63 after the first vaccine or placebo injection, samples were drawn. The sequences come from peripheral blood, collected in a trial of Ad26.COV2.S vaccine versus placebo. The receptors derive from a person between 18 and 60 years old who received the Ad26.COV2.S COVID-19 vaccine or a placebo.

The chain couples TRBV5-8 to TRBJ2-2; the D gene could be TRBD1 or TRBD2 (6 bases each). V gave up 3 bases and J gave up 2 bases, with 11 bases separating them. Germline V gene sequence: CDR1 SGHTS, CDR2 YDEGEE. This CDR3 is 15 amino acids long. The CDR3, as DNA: TGTGCCAGCAGCTCGTGGGGGGCTAACACCGGGGAGCTGTTTTTT. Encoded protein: CASSSWGANTGELFF.

The CDR3 region is CASSSTRTSYNEQFF. Here the CDR3 DNA reads TGTGCCAGCAGCTCAACCAGGACTAGCTACAATGAGCAGTTCTTC. The rearrangement joins TRBV13 to TRBJ2-1, with 7 bases aligning to TRBD2. V shed 4 bases and J 3 bases; nucleotides not matched to a gene: 6. CDR1 is PRHDT and CDR2 is FYEKMQ in the germline V gene (reference sequence). The CDR3 sequence is 15 residues long. The full variable domain, with the rest looked up from reference TRBV13 and TRBJ2-1, is AAGVIQSPRHLIKEKRETATLKCYPIPRHDTVYWYQQGPGQDPQFLISFYEKMQSDKGSIPDRFSAQQFSDYHSELNMSSLELGDSALYFCASSSTRTSYNEQFFGPGTRLTVL.

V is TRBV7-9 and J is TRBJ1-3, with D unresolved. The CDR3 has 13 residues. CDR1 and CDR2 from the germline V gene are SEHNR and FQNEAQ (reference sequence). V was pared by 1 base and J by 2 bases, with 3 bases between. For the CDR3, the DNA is TGTGCCAGCAGCTTAGAAACTGGAAACACCATATATTTT. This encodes CASSLETGNTIYF.

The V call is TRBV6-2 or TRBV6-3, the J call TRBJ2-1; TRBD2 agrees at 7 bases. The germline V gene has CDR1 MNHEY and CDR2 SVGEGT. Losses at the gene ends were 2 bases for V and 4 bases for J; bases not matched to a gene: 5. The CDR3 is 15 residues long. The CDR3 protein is CASSYRTSRYNEQFF. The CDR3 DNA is TGTGCCAGCAGTTACCGGACTAGTAGGTACAATGAGCAGTTCTTC.

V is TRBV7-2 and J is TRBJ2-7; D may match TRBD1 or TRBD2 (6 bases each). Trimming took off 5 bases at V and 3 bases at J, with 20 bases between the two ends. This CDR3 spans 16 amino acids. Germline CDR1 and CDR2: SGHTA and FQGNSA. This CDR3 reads CASSLRGDRGDYEQYF. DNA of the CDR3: TGTGCCAGCAGCCTACGAGGGGATAGGGGGGACTACGAGCAGTACTTC. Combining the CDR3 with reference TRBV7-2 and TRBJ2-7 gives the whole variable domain GAGVSQSPSNKVTEKGKDVELRCDPISGHTALYWYRQSLGQGLEFLIYFQGNSAPDKSGLPSDRFSAERTGGSVSTLTIQRTQQEDSAVYLCASSLRGDRGDYEQYFGPGTRLTVT.

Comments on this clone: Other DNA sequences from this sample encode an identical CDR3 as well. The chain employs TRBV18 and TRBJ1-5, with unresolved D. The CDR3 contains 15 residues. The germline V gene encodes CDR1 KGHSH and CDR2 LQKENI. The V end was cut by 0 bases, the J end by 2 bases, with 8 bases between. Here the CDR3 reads CASSPPGGGNQPQHF. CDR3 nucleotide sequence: TGTGCCAGCTCACCACCGGGCGGAGGCAATCAGCCCCAGCATTTT.

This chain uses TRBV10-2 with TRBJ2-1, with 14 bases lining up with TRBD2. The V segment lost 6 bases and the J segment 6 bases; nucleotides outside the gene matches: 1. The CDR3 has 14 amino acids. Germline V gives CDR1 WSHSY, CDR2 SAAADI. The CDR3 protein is CASRGTSGSNEQFF. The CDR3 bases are TGCGCCAGCAGAGGGACTAGCGGGAGCAATGAGCAGTTCTTC.

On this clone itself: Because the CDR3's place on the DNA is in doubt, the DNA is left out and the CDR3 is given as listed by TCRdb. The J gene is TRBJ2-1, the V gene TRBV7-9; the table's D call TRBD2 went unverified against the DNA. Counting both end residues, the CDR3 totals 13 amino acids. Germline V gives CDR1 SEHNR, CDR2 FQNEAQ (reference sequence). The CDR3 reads CASVFGSGNEQFF.

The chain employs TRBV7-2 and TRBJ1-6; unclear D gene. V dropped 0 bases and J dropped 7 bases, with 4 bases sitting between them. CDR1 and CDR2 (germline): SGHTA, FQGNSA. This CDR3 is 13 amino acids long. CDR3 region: CASSLAGNSPLHF. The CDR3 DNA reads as TGTGCCAGCAGCTTAGCAGGCAATTCACCCCTCCACTTT.

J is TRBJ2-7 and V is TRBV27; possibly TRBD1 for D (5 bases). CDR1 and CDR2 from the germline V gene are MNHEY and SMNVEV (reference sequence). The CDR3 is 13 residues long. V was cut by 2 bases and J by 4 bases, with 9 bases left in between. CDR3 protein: CASSLTPGYEQYF. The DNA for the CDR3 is TGTGCCAGCAGTTTAACTCCAGGGTACGAGCAGTACTTC.

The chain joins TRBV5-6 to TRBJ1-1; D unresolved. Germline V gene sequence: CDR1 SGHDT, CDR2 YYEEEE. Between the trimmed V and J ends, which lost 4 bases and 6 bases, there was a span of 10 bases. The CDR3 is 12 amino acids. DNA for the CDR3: TGTGCCAGCAGCGCCGGGTGGGCTGAAGCTTTCTTT. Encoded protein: CASSAGWAEAFF.

CDR3 sequence reads: CASSDSYGYTF. The CDR3 nucleotides read TGTGCCAGCAGTGACAGTTATGGCTACACCTTC. This rearrangement joins TRBV2 to TRBJ1-2, with unresolved D. V was pared by 3 bases and J by 5 bases, with 4 bases between. CDR3 length: 11 amino acids. The V gene's germline CDR1 is SNHLY and CDR2 FYNNEI.

CDR3 nucleotides: TGTGCCAGTAGTATAGTGGCAGGTGAACTAGCCAAAAACATTCAGTACTTC. Its protein is CASSIVAGELAKNIQYF. This rearrangement joins TRBV19 to TRBJ2-4; D remains unclear. The length of the CDR3 is 17 residues. CDR1 LNHDA and CDR2 SQIVND come from the germline V gene (reference sequence). V lost 1 base to trimming and J lost 0 bases, with 13 bases between them.

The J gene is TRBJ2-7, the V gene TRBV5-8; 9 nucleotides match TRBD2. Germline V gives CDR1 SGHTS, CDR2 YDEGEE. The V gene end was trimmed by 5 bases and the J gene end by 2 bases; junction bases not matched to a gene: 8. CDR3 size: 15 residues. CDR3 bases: TGTGCCAGCAGACAGCGGGGGGACTATACCTACGAGCAGTACTTC. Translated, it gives CASRQRGDYTYEQYF.

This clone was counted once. CDR3 nucleotide sequence: TGTGCCAGCAGCTTAGCGTCGCTAGCCCGGGATACGCAGTATTTT. It is translated as CASSLASLARDTQYF. V and J are TRBV7-9 and TRBJ2-3; possibly TRBD2 for D (5 bases). From germline, CDR1 is SEHNR and CDR2 FQNEAQ (reference sequence). This CDR3 spans 15 amino acids. Trimming stripped 0 bases from V and 6 bases from J, with 13 bases between.

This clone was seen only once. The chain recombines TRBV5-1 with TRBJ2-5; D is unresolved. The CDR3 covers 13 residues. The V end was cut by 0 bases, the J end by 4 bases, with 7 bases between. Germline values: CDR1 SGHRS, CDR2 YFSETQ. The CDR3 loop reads CASSLAFGETQYF. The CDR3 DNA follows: TGCGCCAGCAGCTTGGCTTTTGGAGAGACCCAGTACTTC.

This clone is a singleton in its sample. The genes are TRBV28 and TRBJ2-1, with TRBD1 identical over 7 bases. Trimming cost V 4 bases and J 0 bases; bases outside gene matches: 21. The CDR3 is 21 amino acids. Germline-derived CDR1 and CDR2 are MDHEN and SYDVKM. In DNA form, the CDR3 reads TGTGCCAGCAGTTCCAAATACCGGGACAGATGGGGCCCGAGCTCCTACAATGAGCAGTTCTTC. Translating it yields CASSSKYRDRWGPSSYNEQFF.

As DNA, the CDR3 is TGTGCCGTCTCGTGGGGCAAGTACTTC. Translating it yields CAVSWGKYF. The chain couples TRBV21-1 to TRBJ2-7; TRBD1 is the table's D call and was not checked against the DNA. TRBV21-1 is a recognized pseudogene. CDR3 size: 9 residues.

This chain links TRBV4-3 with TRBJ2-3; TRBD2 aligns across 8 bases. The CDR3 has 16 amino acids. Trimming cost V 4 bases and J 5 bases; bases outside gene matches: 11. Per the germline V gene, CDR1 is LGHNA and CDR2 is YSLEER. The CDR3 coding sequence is TGCGCCAGCAGCCGGGGTAGCGGGGATGCCGGAGATACGCAGTATTTT. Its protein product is CASSRGSGDAGDTQYF.

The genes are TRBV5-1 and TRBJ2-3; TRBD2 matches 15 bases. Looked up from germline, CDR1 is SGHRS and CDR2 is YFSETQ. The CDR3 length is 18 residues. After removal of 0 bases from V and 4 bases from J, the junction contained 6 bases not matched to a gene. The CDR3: CASSLGGLAGGLPDTQYF. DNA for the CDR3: TGCGCCAGCAGCTTGGGAGGACTAGCGGGAGGGTTGCCAGATACGCAGTATTTT. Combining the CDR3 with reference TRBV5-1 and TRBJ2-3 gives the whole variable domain KAGVTQTPRYLIKTRGQQVTLSCSPISGHRSVSWYQQTPGQGLQFLFEYFSETQRNKGNFPGRFSGRQFSNSRSEMNVSTLELGDSALYLCASSLGGLAGGLPDTQYFGPGTRLTVL.

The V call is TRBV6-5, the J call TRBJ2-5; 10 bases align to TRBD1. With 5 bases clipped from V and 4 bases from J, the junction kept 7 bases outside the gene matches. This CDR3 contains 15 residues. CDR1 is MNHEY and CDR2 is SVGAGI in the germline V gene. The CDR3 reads CASSLDRGRRETQYF. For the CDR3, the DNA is TGTGCCAGCAGTCTAGACAGGGGGCGAAGAGAGACCCAGTACTTC.